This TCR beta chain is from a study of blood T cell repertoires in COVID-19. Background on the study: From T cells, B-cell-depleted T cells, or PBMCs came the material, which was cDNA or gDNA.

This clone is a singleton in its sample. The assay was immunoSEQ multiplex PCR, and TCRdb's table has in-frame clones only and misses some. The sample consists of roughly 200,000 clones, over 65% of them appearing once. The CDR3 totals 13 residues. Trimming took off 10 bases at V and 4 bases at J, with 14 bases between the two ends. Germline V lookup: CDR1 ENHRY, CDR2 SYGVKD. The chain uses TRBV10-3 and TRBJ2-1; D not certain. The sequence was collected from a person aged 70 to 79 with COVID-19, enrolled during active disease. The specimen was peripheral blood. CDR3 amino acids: CASSLDSYNEQFF. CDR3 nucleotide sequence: TGTGCCAGCTCGCTAGACTCGTACAATGAGCAGTTCTTC.